The 26 T cell receptor beta chains presented below share a single source sample, sequenced in a study of technical replicates of blood from several donors. Assay used: immunoSEQ multiplex PCR; TCRdb lists only in-frame clones, some missing. The sample has 50,000 to 70,000 clones, approximately 94% seen once. Sequences were obtained from PBMCs. These receptor sequences come from a human donor in good health. Some clones in this sample may be carry-over from other donors' samples.

The rearrangement joins TRBV19 to TRBJ1-2; unclear D gene. The length of the CDR3 is 14 residues. Looked up from germline, CDR1 is LNHDA and CDR2 is SQIVND (reference sequence). Trimming removed 3 bases from V and 4 bases from J, with 12 bases in between. CDR3 sequence reads: CASSIQVSVYGYTF. As DNA, the CDR3 is TGTGCCAGTAGTATTCAGGTGTCTGTCTATGGCTACACCTTC.

V is TRBV7-2 and J is TRBJ1-2, with 8 bases fitting TRBD1. Per the germline V gene, CDR1 is SGHTA and CDR2 is FQGNSA. After removal of 2 bases from V and 3 bases from J, the junction contained 5 bases not matched to a gene. The CDR3 contains 15 residues. The CDR3 protein is CASSLTAGGYYGYTF. CDR3 bases: TGTGCCAGCAGCTTAACGGCAGGGGGCTACTATGGCTACACCTTC.

The V call is TRBV13, the J call TRBJ2-1, with 10 bases aligning to TRBD2. The CDR3 totals 15 residues. V shed 5 bases, J shed 7 bases, and the junction held 8 bases outside the gene matches. CDR1 and CDR2 (germline): PRHDT, FYEKMQ (reference sequence). The DNA for the CDR3 is TGTGCCAGCAGCCGACTAGCGGGTTCTGCTAATGAGCAGTTCTTC. Translation: CASSRLAGSANEQFF. Together with reference TRBV13 and TRBJ2-1, the CDR3 gives the full variable domain: AAGVIQSPRHLIKEKRETATLKCYPIPRHDTVYWYQQGPGQDPQFLISFYEKMQSDKGSIPDRFSAQQFSDYHSELNMSSLELGDSALYFCASSRLAGSANEQFFGPGTRLTVL.

The rearrangement joins TRBV9 to TRBJ2-3; TRBD1 might be the D (5 bases). V was clipped by 4 bases and J by 6 bases, with 15 bases between them. The CDR3 is made up of 14 amino acids. Germline V gives CDR1 SGDLS, CDR2 YYNGEE. Here the CDR3 reads CASSKTAQRDTQYF. For the CDR3, the DNA is TGTGCCAGCAGCAAGACAGCCCAGCGTGATACGCAGTATTTT.

The chain couples TRBV10-3 to TRBJ2-7; tentative D call: TRBD2 (6 bases). The CDR3 loop spans 14 amino acids. Germline values: CDR1 ENHRY, CDR2 SYGVKD. Trimming removed 4 bases at V and 12 bases at J, with 22 bases between. The CDR3 is CAISGSRDAAVAYF. CDR3 coding DNA: TGTGCCATCAGTGGCTCGCGGGACGCGGCTGTGGCGTACTTC.

The table lists this clone with a few counts. CDR3: CASSPFEGNTEAFF. The DNA for the CDR3 is TGTGCCAGCAGCCCCTTTGAGGGGAACACTGAAGCTTTCTTT. V usage is TRBV7-9 and J usage is TRBJ1-1; D uncertain. The germline V gene encodes CDR1 SEHNR and CDR2 FQNEAQ (reference sequence). Trimming shortened V by 5 bases and J by 1 base, and 11 bases separated the two germline ends. CDR3 length: 14 residues. Using reference TRBV7-9 and TRBJ1-1 for the parts outside the CDR3, the full variable domain is DTGVSQNPRHKITKRGQNVTFRCDPISEHNRLYWYRQTLGQGPEFLTYFQNEAQLEKSRLLSDRFSAERPKGSFSTLEIQRTEQGDSAMYLCASSPFEGNTEAFFGQGTRLTVV.

The chain uses TRBV7-9 and TRBJ2-3; D uncertain. The CDR3 length is 16 residues. Germline V CDR1 and CDR2: SEHNR, FQNEAQ (reference sequence). Between the trimmed V and J ends, which lost 1 base and 4 bases, there was a span of 15 bases. CDR3 bases: TGTGCCAGCAGCTTAGTGGAGACCCTGCTGTCAGATACGCAGTATTTT. Translation: CASSLVETLLSDTQYF.

V and J are TRBV6-1 and TRBJ2-1; D may be TRBD2 (6 bases). The germline CDR1 and CDR2 sequences are MNHNS and SASEGT. V lost 5 bases and J lost 5, with 16 bases in between. The CDR3 sequence is 15 residues long. Here the CDR3 reads CASSTIGSVNNEQFF. Here the CDR3 DNA reads TGTGCCAGCAGTACCATCGGGAGCGTCAACAATGAGCAGTTCTTC.

The chain carries TRBV4-3 and TRBJ2-1, with 8 nucleotides matching TRBD2. The CDR3 has 16 amino acids. CDR1 is LGHNA and CDR2 is YSLEER in the germline V gene. V lost 5 bases, J lost 10 bases, and 16 bases stayed unmatched. The CDR3 nucleotides read TGCGCCAGCAGCGTAGGATCCGGGACTAGTTCACGGGAGCAGTTCTTC. This encodes CASSVGSGTSSREQFF.

Only one count was recorded for this clone. This chain links TRBV30 with TRBJ1-1; D perhaps matches TRBD1 (6 bases). V dropped 2 bases and J dropped 7 bases, with 17 bases sitting between them. From germline, CDR1 is GTSNPN and CDR2 SVGIG (reference sequence). The CDR3 sequence is 14 residues long. CDR3 sequence reads: CAWSILTLRGEAFF. DNA of the CDR3: TGTGCCTGGAGTATTTTGACCCTCAGGGGTGAAGCTTTCTTT.

The chain recombines TRBV6-5 with TRBJ2-7, with 8 bases that match TRBD2. The CDR3 runs to 15 residues. J gave up 3 bases and V 2 bases, and 6 bases lay outside the gene matches. Germline assignment: CDR1 MNHEY and CDR2 SVGAGI. CDR3 loop: CASSYVGGAFYEQYF. CDR3 nucleotide sequence: TGTGCCAGCAGTTACGTCGGGGGGGCTTTCTACGAGCAGTACTTC.

The chain combines TRBV21-1 with TRBJ2-3; TRBD2, the table's D call, lacks a check against the DNA. TRBV21-1 is tagged as a pseudogene. This CDR3 contains 11 residues. CDR3 DNA sequence: TGTGCCAGCAATTTTCCCGGTACGCAGTATTTT. This translates into CASNFPGTQYF.

This sequence joins TRBV10-3 and TRBJ2-3, with 7 bases fitting TRBD2. The V and J ends lost 11 bases and 1 base, in that order; junction bases with no gene match: 12. The CDR3 covers 15 residues. The germline V gene encodes CDR1 ENHRY and CDR2 SYGVKD. DNA for the CDR3: TGTGCCGCTTCCGGGGGGTACGTCGGCACAGATACGCAGTATTTT. This gives the protein CAASGGYVGTDTQYF.

CDR3 amino acids: CASSEGGHSPLHF. The CDR3 region has the DNA TGTGCCAGCAGTGAAGGGGGGCATTCACCCCTCCACTTT. The chain combines TRBV2 with TRBJ1-6; weak D call: TRBD1 (6 bases). Germline CDR1 reads SNHLY; CDR2 reads FYNNEI. This CDR3 contains 13 residues. V lost 1 base to trimming and J lost 8 bases, with 6 bases between them. Filled out from reference TRBV2 and TRBJ1-6, the complete variable domain reads EPEVTQTPSHQVTQMGQEVILRCVPISNHLYFYWYRQILGQKVEFLVSFYNNEISEKSEIFDDQFSVERPDGSNFTLKIRSTKLEDSAMYFCASSEGGHSPLHFGNGTRLTVT.

The chain couples TRBV7-9 to TRBJ1-6; 7 bases match TRBD1. The germline CDR1 and CDR2 sequences are SEHNR and FQNEAQ (reference sequence). The CDR3 has 15 amino acids. Germline trimming cut 5 bases from V and 8 bases from J; bases unmatched to any gene: 9. Here the CDR3 reads CASSPATGSYSPLHF. CDR3 DNA: TGTGCCAGCAGCCCAGCGACAGGGTCCTATTCACCCCTCCACTTT. The full variable domain, with the rest looked up from reference TRBV7-9 and TRBJ1-6, is DTGVSQNPRHKITKRGQNVTFRCDPISEHNRLYWYRQTLGQGPEFLTYFQNEAQLEKSRLLSDRFSAERPKGSFSTLEIQRTEQGDSAMYLCASSPATGSYSPLHFGNGTRLTVT.

The CDR3 coding sequence is TGTGCCTGGAGTGTAATGCCAGGCAGGAACACTGAAGCTTTCTTT. It yields the protein CAWSVMPGRNTEAFF. J is TRBJ1-1 and V is TRBV30; D unresolved. Germline V gene lookup returns CDR1 GTSNPN and CDR2 SVGIG (reference sequence). V was clipped by 0 bases and J by 1 base, with 12 bases between them. This CDR3 has 15 amino acids.

The rearrangement links TRBV6-4 to TRBJ1-6; D gene uncertain. The V end was cut by 3 bases, the J end by 7 bases, with 13 bases between. This CDR3 comprises 15 residues. Germline CDR1 is MRHNA and CDR2 is SNTAGT. CDR3 region: CASSEGGKRNSPLHF. CDR3 DNA: TGTGCCAGCAGTGAAGGCGGGAAAAGGAATTCACCCCTCCACTTT.

The J gene is TRBJ2-7, the V gene TRBV4-3; 8 nucleotides align to TRBD2. The germline V gene has CDR1 LGHNA and CDR2 YSLEER. Losses at the gene ends were 0 bases for V and 2 bases for J; bases not matched to a gene: 3. The CDR3 contains 15 residues. DNA for the CDR3: TGCGCCAGCAGCCAAGACGCGGGAGGACCCTACGAGCAGTACTTC. Translated: CASSQDAGGPYEQYF.

The rearrangement joins TRBV4-1 to TRBJ2-2; D possibly corresponds to TRBD1 (5 bases). CDR3 length equals 16 residues. V was shortened by 0 bases and J by 2 bases, with 10 bases between the two germline ends. CDR1 and CDR2 (germline): MGHRA, YSYEKL. The DNA of the CDR3 is TGCGCCAGCAGCCAAGATAACAGGATAAACACCGGGGAGCTGTTTTTT. This sequence encodes CASSQDNRINTGELFF.

This chain links TRBV30 with TRBJ1-2, with TRBD1 matching 8 bases. Germline assignment: CDR1 GTSNPN and CDR2 SVGIG (reference sequence). J gave up 7 bases and V 2 bases, and 6 bases lay outside the gene matches. This CDR3 has 13 residues. This CDR3 is CAWSRQGSSGYTF. The CDR3 nucleotides are TGTGCCTGGAGTAGACAGGGGTCTAGTGGCTACACCTTC.

The gene calls are TRBV13 and TRBJ2-3; D not resolved. The CDR3 length is 16 residues. Between the trimmed V and J ends, which lost 3 bases and 4 bases, there was a span of 17 bases. Germline V lookup: CDR1 PRHDT, CDR2 FYEKMQ (reference sequence). The CDR3 protein is CASSFRLAGGADTQYF. The CDR3 DNA reads as TGTGCCAGCAGCTTTCGTCTCGCAGGTGGCGCAGATACGCAGTATTTT.

The V and J genes are TRBV10-1 and TRBJ1-2; D is ambiguous. Trimming shortened V by 2 bases and J by 4 bases, and 14 bases separated the two germline ends. This CDR3 contains 15 residues. Germline lookup yields CDR1 WNHNN and CDR2 SYGVQD (reference sequence). The CDR3 DNA reads as TGCGCCAGCAGTGAGGGCTCGCCGCGGGGCTATGGCTACACCTTC. Its translation: CASSEGSPRGYGYTF.

The chain couples TRBV27 to TRBJ2-3; 12 nucleotides match TRBD2. CDR3 size: 16 residues. With V trimmed by 1 base and J by 8 bases, 7 bases remained unmatched. CDR1 and CDR2 from the germline V gene are MNHEY and SMNVEV (reference sequence). The CDR3 DNA follows: TGTGCCAGCAGTTTATGGCTAGCGGGAGGGCAATCTACGCAGTATTTT. Amino acids: CASSLWLAGGQSTQYF.

The chain employs TRBV27 and TRBJ2-1; 10 bases align to TRBD2. CDR3 length: 12 amino acids. Germline V lookup: CDR1 MNHEY, CDR2 SMNVEV (reference sequence). V was pared by 4 bases and J by 9 bases, with 0 bases of the junction left unmatched. The CDR3 DNA sequence: TGTGCCAGCAGTTCTAGCGGGGGTGAGCAGTTCTTC. This gives the protein CASSSSGGEQFF.

Here the CDR3 reads CATSREEGGSSTGELFF. The CDR3 region has the DNA TGTGCCACCAGCAGAGAAGAAGGCGGGTCGAGCACCGGGGAGCTGTTTTTT. J is TRBJ2-2 and V is TRBV15; possibly TRBD2 for D (5 bases). V was cut by 0 bases and J by 4 bases, with 15 bases left in between. In germline, CDR1 is LNHNV, CDR2 YYDKDF (reference sequence). This CDR3 contains 17 residues.

CDR3 protein: CASSLAPGGGSGANVLTF. CDR3 bases: TGTGCCAGCAGCTTAGCGCCCGGCGGGGGGTCTGGGGCCAACGTCCTGACTTTC. This sequence joins TRBV7-8 and TRBJ2-6; 8 bases line up with TRBD2. The CDR3 sequence is 18 residues long. Unmatched junction bases numbered 5, after V lost 0 bases and J lost 1 base. The germline V gene encodes CDR1 SGHVS and CDR2 FQNEAQ.